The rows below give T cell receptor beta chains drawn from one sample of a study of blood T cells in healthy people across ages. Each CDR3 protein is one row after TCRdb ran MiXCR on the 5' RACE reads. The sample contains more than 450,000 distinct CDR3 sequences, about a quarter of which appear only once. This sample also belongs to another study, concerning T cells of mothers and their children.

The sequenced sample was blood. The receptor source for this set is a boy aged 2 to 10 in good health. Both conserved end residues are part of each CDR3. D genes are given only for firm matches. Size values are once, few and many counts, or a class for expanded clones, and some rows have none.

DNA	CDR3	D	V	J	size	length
TGTGCCAGCAGCTGGACAGGGGTCGGGGAGCTGTTTTTT	CASSWTGVGELFF	TRBD1	TRBV7-9	TRBJ2-2	-	13
TGTGCCAGCAGGGGCAATGGCTACACCTTC	CASRGNGYTF	-	TRBV6-6	TRBJ1-2	-	10
TGCGCCAGCAGTCAATCGAGCAGAATCCCAGATACGCAGTATTTT	CASSQSSRIPDTQYF	-	TRBV23-1	TRBJ2-3	-	15
TGCAGTGCCAATCCACCCCGCGGTCTCACCTACAATGAGCAGTTCTTC	CSANPPRGLTYNEQFF	-	TRBV20-1	TRBJ2-1	-	16
TGTGCTAGTGGTTCGACCCCCCGTGTTAGCGGGAGGGCCACTGGGGCCAACGTCCTGACTTTC	CASGSTPRVSGRATGANVLTF	TRBD2	TRBV12-5	TRBJ2-6	-	21
TGCGCCAGCGGATCCGGGACAGGGAGGGAGACCCAGTACTTC	CASGSGTGRETQYF	TRBD1	TRBV5-1	TRBJ2-5	few	14
TGTGCCAGCAGTCAGAGGACAGGGGGGATCTACGAGCAGTACTTC	CASSQRTGGIYEQYF	TRBD1	TRBV27	TRBJ2-7	-	15
TGTGCCAGCGCGGATAGACAAGAGACCCAGTACTTC	CASADRQETQYF	-	TRBV2	TRBJ2-5	few	12
TGTGCCAGCAGTTTATTTGCAACTAATGAAAAACTGTTTTTT	CASSLFATNEKLFF	-	TRBV27	TRBJ1-4	many	14
TGTGCCAGCAGCGTCGGGGACAGGGTCGTCTATGGCTACACCTTC	CASSVGDRVVYGYTF	TRBD1	TRBV9	TRBJ1-2	-	15
TGTGCCAGCAGTCTACAGGGGATCAATCAGCCCCAGCATTTT	CASSLQGINQPQHF	TRBD1	TRBV12-3/TRBV12-4	TRBJ1-5	few	14
TGTGCCTGGAGTGTCGGACTTAGCAAAGAGACCCAGTACTTC	CAWSVGLSKETQYF	-	TRBV30	TRBJ2-5	-	14
TGTGCCAGCAGTTTAGGGGGGCGGGGGGACGGTGAGCAGTTCTTC	CASSLGGRGDGEQFF	TRBD2	TRBV12-3/TRBV12-4	TRBJ2-1	-	15
TGTGCCAGCATCTTGACTAGCGGGATTACGGATGAGCAGTTCTTC	CASILTSGITDEQFF	TRBD2	TRBV2	TRBJ2-1	-	15
TGTGCCATCAGTGAGAATCGGTATGGCAGGGACAATGAGCAGTTCTTC	CAISENRYGRDNEQFF	-	TRBV10-3	TRBJ2-1	few	16
TGCAGTGCCCTGAACAGGGGAAAAAACATTCAGTACTTC	CSALNRGKNIQYF	TRBD1	TRBV20-1	TRBJ2-4	few	13
TGTGCCAGCACCCAACGCCGGATGAACACTGAAGCTTTCTTT	CASTQRRMNTEAFF	-	TRBV13	TRBJ1-1	-	14
TGCAGTGCTAGAGATATGGCGAACACAGGTACGCAGTATTTT	CSARDMANTGTQYF	-	TRBV20-1	TRBJ2-3	-	14
TGTGCCAGCACCACCCTAAGCAGCTCCTATAATTCACCCCTCCACTTT	CASTTLSSSYNSPLHF	-	TRBV6-1	TRBJ1-6	-	16
TGTGCCAGCAGTATTGGATTCGCACACGAGCAGTACTTC	CASSIGFAHEQYF	-	TRBV6-2/TRBV6-3	TRBJ2-7	-	13
TGCGCCAGCAGCTTGGACGTAAAGCGGGCGGCGCGCCCCGAGACCCAGTACTTC	CASSLDVKRAARPETQYF	-	TRBV5-1	TRBJ2-5	-	18
TGTGCCACCAGTGATGGAGGACAGGCTTTGAGCAATCAGCCCCAGCATTTT	CATSDGGQALSNQPQHF	TRBD1	TRBV24-1	TRBJ1-5	few	17
TGTGCCAGCAGCAAAGCGCTAGCGGCCAGCTCCTACGAGCAGTACTTC	CASSKALAASSYEQYF	-	TRBV21-1	TRBJ2-7	-	16
TGTGCCAGCAGTTTAGGAGACGGGCTGGAGACCCAGTACTTC	CASSLGDGLETQYF	-	TRBV12-3/TRBV12-4	TRBJ2-5	-	14
TGCGCCAGCAGCTTGGTGCCGGAGCAGTTCTTC	CASSLVPEQFF	-	TRBV5-1	TRBJ2-1	-	11
TGTGCCAGCAGTTACTCGACGCTGGGGCCTAATGGCTACACCTTC	CASSYSTLGPNGYTF	-	TRBV6-5	TRBJ1-2	few	15
TGTGCCAGCAGTCCTTTACAGGGCGGTAAAGGCTACACCTTC	CASSPLQGGKGYTF	-	TRBV6-6	TRBJ1-2	-	14
TGTGCCTGGGGCCCCCGGCTTGGAGAGACCCAGTACTTC	CAWGPRLGETQYF	-	TRBV30	TRBJ2-5	few	13
TGTGCCAGCGGGCCGCCCACTTCCTACGAGCAGTACTTC	CASGPPTSYEQYF	-	TRBV6-2/TRBV6-3	TRBJ2-7	-	13
TGTGCCAGCAGTTTTGAACGTAACTATGGCTACACCTTC	CASSFERNYGYTF	-	TRBV12-3/TRBV12-4	TRBJ1-2	few	13
TGCGCCAGCAGCTTGAAGATCCCCTCCGGGACATTACAAGAGACCCAGTACTTC	CASSLKIPSGTLQETQYF	-	TRBV5-1	TRBJ2-5	few	18
TGCAGCGTTGGGGTGACTAGCGGGGGAGAGACCCAGTACTTC	CSVGVTSGGETQYF	TRBD2	TRBV29-1	TRBJ2-5	-	14
TGTGCCAGCAGCTTAGTCCCCGGGACTAGTGACGATACGCAGTATTTT	CASSLVPGTSDDTQYF	TRBD2	TRBV7-8	TRBJ2-3	-	16
TGCGAGGGTCGGTACCAAGAGACCCAGTACTTC	CEGRYQETQYF	-	TRBV20-1	TRBJ2-5	-	11
TGTGCCAGTAGTATAGAAACAGGGCCCTACGAGCAGTACTTC	CASSIETGPYEQYF	-	TRBV19	TRBJ2-7	few	14
TGTGCCAGCAGTGTGCGGCTAGCGGGCACAGATACGCAGTATTTT	CASSVRLAGTDTQYF	TRBD2	TRBV2	TRBJ2-3	-	15
TGTGCCAGCAGCTTAGGCTGGACTAGCGGGAGGTTAAACATTCAGTACTTC	CASSLGWTSGRLNIQYF	TRBD2	TRBV11-2	TRBJ2-4	few	17
TGTGCCAGCACCCAAGGTGGGACCGGGGGCCCCACTGAAGCTTTCTTT	CASTQGGTGGPTEAFF	-	TRBV28	TRBJ1-1	many	16